This paragraph covers one T cell receptor (beta chain) sequence. This sample is drawn from a study of blood T cell repertoires in COVID-19. The overall study: Sample material is recorded as cDNA or gDNA derived from T cells, B-cell-depleted T cells, or PBMCs.

In the study's own analysis: By means of reference gene primer amplification, nucleated cell counts were estimated. Sequencing was performed with immunoSEQ multiplex PCR; in TCRdb, only in-frame clones are kept and a portion is missing. V and J calls and clone size come straight from that table; D and trimming were deduced from the DNA. There are more than 200,000 clones in the sample; 88% occur only once, and 2% to 2.5% lies in the top ten. The CDR3 runs 15 residues. The J segment lost 0 bases and the V segment lost 6 bases, leaving 5 bases of the junction unmatched. The germline V gene encodes CDR1 ENHRY and CDR2 SYGVKD.

The rearrangement joins TRBV10-3 to TRBJ1-3; 7 bases are a match to TRBD1. The sequence was collected from a middle-aged woman who had recovered from COVID-19. Sequenced sample: peripheral blood. This CDR3 is CAIREGQSSGNTIYF. In nucleotides, the CDR3 is TGTGCCATCAGGGAGGGACAGAGCTCTGGAAACACCATATATTTT.